The sequence of this T cell receptor beta chain was determined in a study of shared clonotypes between healthy human individuals (dated by TCRdb to 2018 to 2020). Notes on the research overall: The cohort included a few men and two women between 18 and 49 years of age. Per donor, three plates each were used for CD4 naive and CD4 memory, two for CD8 naive, and one for CD8 memory. Different laboratories and diverse techniques were used to prepare libraries and sequence TCR repertoires, to increase sequencing depth and limit assay-specific biases. To estimate repertoire size and how much clonotypes are shared between individuals, the study performed deep sequencing of blood TCR repertoires from a few healthy adults. Per donor, leukapheresis produced somewhere between about 0.8 and 9 billion PBMCs. What the authors observed across the whole study: Sharing across a few donors was observed for approximately 5% of naive CD4, around 3.5% of naive CD8, over 2% of memory CD4, and less than 0.45% of memory CD8 clonotypes. Naive subsets generally had larger estimated clonotype richness than memory subsets. Based on pairwise subsampling, the degree of clonotype sharing among donors was expected to be affected by sequencing depth. The genetic and exposure-history diversity represented was limited by the small number of donors. Higher generation probabilities were observed for clonotypes shared by all four sorted-subset donors than for non-shared clonotypes. Even with the large sequencing depth, rarefaction of the sorted-subset datasets indicated that sequencing was incomplete. Only blood was sampled, and tissue TCR repertoires likely differ from those in blood.

Donors were healthy HIV-negative adults with no recently reported acute infections or vaccinations. Every donor was a Caucasian adult living in Nashville, Tennessee, USA. Magnetic negative selection was used to enrich CD4+ T cells, after which naive cells were positively selected on CD45RA and the negative fraction became the memory subset. Blood was collected by leukapheresis, and PBMCs were isolated by Ficoll-Histopaque density gradient centrifugation and then cryopreserved in liquid nitrogen vapor phase. Purity and quantity of every magnetically sorted T cell population were checked by analytical flow cytometry. Each sorted fraction had its genomic DNA isolated and then quantified by UV absorbance on a Nanodrop 2000c. To note about this clone: The antigen it recognizes is unknown. No much larger clone exists at a distance of one base, and base qualities are not known.

TCR CDR3 regions were amplified from genomic DNA by multiplex PCR using the deep immunoSEQ assay. For each cell subset, the extracted genomic DNA was distributed evenly across all wells of several immunoSEQ 96-well plates, and each plate served as one replicate. For sorted subsets, around 200 ng genomic DNA, equal to tens of thousands of T cell genomes, was loaded into each replicate PCR. Purified libraries were measured with a Qubit 3.0 fluorometer, size-checked on a Bioanalyzer 2100, and measured again with the KAPA Library Quantification kit. Each immunoSEQ 96-well plate was sequenced on its own single-read 150-cycle Illumina NextSeq 550 flow cell. The authors' pipeline ran thus. Because the immunoSEQ output included only junctional sequences and no quality scores, the filtering could not be the same as the filtering used for full-length reads. To assign V/J genes and CDR3, sequences were annotated against IMGT germline references using PyIR, a Python wrapper for IgBLAST v1.9. Reads were filtered out if the reads had weak V/J assignments (E-value above 1e-6), no CDR3, stop codons, out-of-frame junctions, or ambiguous translated residues. A V3J clonotype was defined by an identical inferred V gene, J gene, and CDR3 amino acid sequence. The percentage overlap between two repertoires was calculated by dividing the number of shared unique clonotypes by the size of the smaller repertoire. Three approaches were used to assess repertoire richness: RTK rarefaction, the Chao1 estimator, and Recon v2.1 estimates of unobserved clonotypes. Generation probabilities were computed with OLGA for all TCRbeta clonotypes obtained by the gDNA method from several donors. TCRdb retrieved this table from immuneACCESS and kept in-frame rearrangements only. Not all clones are present; in checked studies, unresolved V genes account for under half, and no reason is known for the remainder. D and trimming come from the DNA, and the V and J calls and clone size come from that table. The sample table lists about 1 million clones, approximately 70% of them with a count of one. The ten top clones hold around 1.5% of the sample.

Via the germline V gene, CDR1 is MNHNS and CDR2 SASEGT. Reading from cysteine to phenylalanine, the CDR3 counts 15 amino acids. The sequence is cut down to CDR3 DNA, 45 bases in frame from base 1. Trimming at the junction amounts to 7 bases on V and 0 bases on J, and the germline ends lie 10 bases apart. Material: memory CD4+ T cells sorted from blood. The meaning of the sample's cell subset or site label: CD45RA-negative fraction. Rearrangement joined TRBV6-1 to TRBJ1-6, with the D gene uncertain. The receptor's source is a man younger than 30 in good health. This receptor has the CDR3 CASNGVSSYNSPLHF. The nucleotide sequence reads TGTGCCAGCAATGGCGTGAGCTCCTATAATTCACCCCTCCACTTT.